The 10 T cell receptor beta chains below come from one sample, sequenced in a study of CD8+ T cells in alopecia areata. It was cDNA, reverse transcribed from extracted RNA, that served as the sequencing template. Data came from immunoSEQ multiplex PCR; TCRdb stores just in-frame clones and leaves some out. Listed for the sample are about 300,000 clones, none seen a single time. Combined cutaneous lymph node cells underwent sorting by CD4, CD8alpha, NKG2D, NKG2ACE and additional markers. Sequences were obtained from CD4+ T cells sorted from a lymph node. Receptor source: a C3H/HeJ mouse with alopecia areata. As its MHC haplotype, the strain has H2-k.

This clone has more than one count but fewer than ten. Genes and germline are mouse. The read terminates 4 residues ahead of where the CDR3 ends, so the germline J gene completes it. V usage is TRBV17 and J usage is TRBJ2-2; 10 positions match TRBD1. V lost 6 bases, J lost 4 bases, and 8 bases stayed unmatched. The CDR3 contains 16 residues. CDR1 is MNHDT, CDR2 YYDKIL, per germline. Incomplete CDR3 DNA: TGTGCTAGCAGCATCGACAGGGGGCGCACCACCGGG. It codes for CASSIDRGRTTG. The full CDR3 reads CASSIDRGRTTGQLYF.

This clone was seen only a few times. The gene names given are mouse names. The missing CDR3 end, 4 residues past where the read stops, is filled in from the germline J gene. Within the sample, other DNA sequences also encode this same CDR3. The chain joins TRBV5 to TRBJ2-5; D gene unclear. Deletions cut 0 bases from V and 3 bases from J, with 7 bases between. Germline values: CDR1 LGHNA, CDR2 YNLKQL (reference sequence). This CDR3 has 14 amino acids. This CDR3 reads CASSQDASQDTQYF. CDR3 DNA, as far as it was read: TGTGCCAGCAGCCAAGATGCCAGTCAAGAC.

Comment on this clone: Germline and genes: mouse. From the germline J gene comes the end of the CDR3, since the read stops 4 residues before it. The genes are TRBV13-3 and TRBJ2-5, with 10 nucleotides matching TRBD2. CDR3 length: 15 residues. Germline loops: CDR1 NNHDY, CDR2 SYVADS. CDR3 protein: CASSDLGGRADTQYF. The part of the CDR3 DNA that was read is TGTGCCAGCAGTGACCTGGGGGGGCGCGCAGAC.

This clone has just a few counts. Mouse germline and gene names are used. The read halts 4 residues ahead of the CDR3 end, with the missing end drawn from the germline J gene. V gene TRBV1 combines with J gene TRBJ2-1; the match to TRBD2 covers 10 bases. The V gene's germline CDR1 is NSQYPW and CDR2 LRSPGD (reference sequence). The CDR3 runs to 14 residues. The CDR3: CTCSASLGGPEQFF. CDR3 DNA, as far as it was read: TGCACCTGCAGTGCGAGTCTGGGGGGGCCT.

This clone was seen only a few times. Mouse germline and gene names are used. The identical CDR3 is also encoded by other nucleotide sequences in the sample. The CDR3 here is CASSQEGGEDTQYF. The CDR3 DNA, read in part, is TGTGCCAGCAGCCAAGAAGGGGGTGAGGAC. The V gene is TRBV5, the J gene TRBJ2-5, with D perhaps matching TRBD1 (6 bases). The CDR3 extends 4 residues past the end of the read, so its final part is completed from the germline J gene. Germline-derived CDR1 and CDR2 are LGHNA and YNLKQL (reference sequence). The CDR3 totals 14 residues.

This clone was counted only a few times. Here the gene names and germline are mouse. The read is 4 residues too short to cover the CDR3 end, so that end is filled in from the germline J gene. V and J are TRBV1 and TRBJ1-2, with 9 bases that match TRBD1. The CDR3 runs 15 residues. The germline CDR1 and CDR2 sequences are NSQYPW and LRSPGD (reference sequence). The ends lost 2 bases at V and 4 bases at J; junction bases unmatched: 5. The CDR3 protein is CTCSAPGQGLSDYTF. The sequenced CDR3 bases are TGCACCTGCAGTGCACCGGGACAGGGACTCTCC.

This clone was seen a handful of times. Gene and germline names: mouse. The sequenced fragment ends 4 residues before the CDR3 boundary, so the rest is inferred from the germline J gene. The rearrangement joins TRBV1 to TRBJ2-7; tentatively, D is TRBD2 (6 bases). The V gene lost 2 bases and the J gene lost 2 bases, with 7 bases spanning the gap. Germline CDR1 NSQYPW, CDR2 LRSPGD (reference sequence). The CDR3 covers 13 residues. The sequenced part of the CDR3 DNA is TGCACCTGCAGTGCACTGGGGACCTAT. Encoded protein: CTCSALGTY. In full, the CDR3 reads CTCSALGTYEQYF.

Comment on this clone: Genes and germline are mouse. Read sequence stops 3 residues before the CDR3 end, and the germline J gene provides the missing end. The gene calls are TRBV19 and TRBJ1-6; the match to TRBD1 covers 7 bases. TRBJ1-6 is classed as an ORF, of uncertain function. The length of the CDR3 is 14 residues. In germline, CDR1 is FNHDT, CDR2 SITEND (reference sequence). The trim removed 5 bases at V and 6 bases at J, leaving 5 bases unmatched. The part of the CDR3 DNA that was read is TGTGCCAGCAGCCGGGGACAGATTAATTCGCCC. Protein product: CASSRGQINSP. The CDR3, in full, reads CASSRGQINSPLYF.

Worth noting for this clone: The gene names given are mouse names. The sequenced fragment ends 4 residues before the CDR3 boundary, so the rest is inferred from the germline J gene. The chain is built from TRBV13-3 and TRBJ2-3, with 7 bases lining up with TRBD1. CDR3 size: 12 residues. Germline V gene lookup returns CDR1 NNHDY and CDR2 SYVADS. CDR3 residues: CASSRDRETLYF. Incomplete CDR3 DNA: TGTGCCAGCAGTCGGGACAGAGAA.

This clone has just a few counts. Germline and genes: mouse. The read stops 4 residues short of the end of the CDR3; the missing end is completed from the germline J gene. V and J are TRBV19 and TRBJ2-7, with D possibly TRBD1 on 5 matching bases. There are 14 residues in the CDR3. Germline V gene data show CDR1 as FNHDT and CDR2 as SITEND (reference sequence). The CDR3 sequence is CASSIRTPKYEQYF. The part of the CDR3 DNA that was read is TGTGCCAGCAGTATACGGACACCGAAGTAT.